This TCR beta chain comes out of a study of blood T cell repertoires in COVID-19. Background on the study: PBMCs, B-cell-depleted T cells, or T cells provided the cDNA or gDNA that made up the material.

CDR1 ENHRY and CDR2 SYGVKD come from the germline V gene. The CDR3 is 12 residues long. Losses at the gene ends were 9 bases for V and 3 bases for J; bases not matched to a gene: 3. Here immunoSEQ multiplex PCR was the method, and the copy in TCRdb shows in-frame clones only, minus some. The data contain hundreds of thousands of clones, roughly 88% of them singletons. Clinical history reported by participants formed the basis on which cohorts were assigned. The chain carries TRBV10-3 and TRBJ1-2; TRBD1 matches 8 bases. This clonotype originated in a woman between 40 and 55 years old with acute COVID-19. The sample consisted of PBMCs or T cells enriched from blood (not recorded which). CDR3 nucleotides: TGTGCCATTAGGGGACAGGACTATGGCTACACCTTC. Translating it yields CAIRGQDYGYTF.